These T cell receptor beta chains were read from a single sample in a study of blood T cells in healthy people across ages. A single record per CDR3 protein comes from TCRdb applying MiXCR to the 5' RACE reads. The sample holds some 1,000,000 distinct CDR3 sequences, approximately 25% seen once. The data also belong to a second study, concerning T cells of mothers and their children.

Sequenced input: blood. The origin of the receptors is a girl aged 2 to 9 in good health. Each CDR3 is given with its conserved first and last residue. D genes are given only for firm matches. Where a row states a size, it is once, few, many or the class of an expanded clone; other rows omit it.

abundance: few
v_gene: TRBV12-3/TRBV12-4
j_gene: TRBJ2-5
d_gene: TRBD1
CDR3nt: TGTGCCAGCAGTTATAGAACAGGGGGCTATGGAGAGACCCAGTACTTC
CDR3aa: CASSYRTGGYGETQYF

abundance: NA
v_gene: TRBV3-1
j_gene: TRBJ1-1
d_gene: NA
CDR3nt: TGTGCCAGCGCGTACAGGTTAAGTACTGAAGCTTTCTTT
CDR3aa: CASAYRLSTEAFF

abundance: few
v_gene: TRBV28
j_gene: TRBJ1-5
d_gene: TRBD1
CDR3nt: TGTGCCAGCAGTTTGGGCGGGGGACAGGGCTTTCAGCCCCAGCATTTT
CDR3aa: CASSLGGGQGFQPQHF

abundance: few
v_gene: TRBV6-1
j_gene: TRBJ1-4
d_gene: NA
CDR3nt: TGTGCCAGCACTGGGGGTGAAAAACTGTTTTTT
CDR3aa: CASTGGEKLFF

abundance: few
v_gene: TRBV4-1
j_gene: TRBJ2-5
d_gene: TRBD1
CDR3nt: TGCGCCAGCAGCCAACAGACTAGTTTCGGGGACAGGGGGAACTTC
CDR3aa: CASSQQTSFGDRGNF

abundance: NA
v_gene: TRBV28
j_gene: TRBJ1-5
d_gene: NA
CDR3nt: TGTGCGAGCCCCGACAATCGCCAGCCCCAGCATTTT
CDR3aa: CASPDNRQPQHF

abundance: many
v_gene: TRBV28
j_gene: TRBJ2-7
d_gene: NA
CDR3nt: TGTGCCAGCAGCTTCGGACGGACCTACGAGCAGTACTTC
CDR3aa: CASSFGRTYEQYF

abundance: few
v_gene: TRBV20-1
j_gene: TRBJ2-1
d_gene: TRBD2
CDR3nt: TGCAGTGCTAGAGATCCGAGCGGGGGGTTCAATGAGCAGTTCTTC
CDR3aa: CSARDPSGGFNEQFF

abundance: many
v_gene: TRBV7-2
j_gene: TRBJ2-3
d_gene: TRBD2
CDR3nt: TGTGCCAGCTCGGGACTAGCGGGCGCAGATACGCAGTATTTT
CDR3aa: CASSGLAGADTQYF

abundance: NA
v_gene: TRBV20-1
j_gene: TRBJ2-7
d_gene: TRBD2
CDR3nt: TGCAGTGCTAGGACATTACCCGGGGGGGCGGGAGAGCAGTACTTC
CDR3aa: CSARTLPGGAGEQYF

abundance: few
v_gene: TRBV7-9
j_gene: TRBJ1-4
d_gene: NA
CDR3nt: TGTGCCAGCGTTCCAGGAGGAGGTCAGCAAAAACTGTTTTTT
CDR3aa: CASVPGGGQQKLFF

abundance: few
v_gene: TRBV11-2
j_gene: TRBJ1-2
d_gene: TRBD1
CDR3nt: TGTGCCAGCAGCTTAGATTTAAGACAGGGAGTTTTAACTAACTATGGCTACACCTTC
CDR3aa: CASSLDLRQGVLTNYGYTF

abundance: NA
v_gene: TRBV10-3
j_gene: TRBJ2-5
d_gene: NA
CDR3nt: TGTGCCATCAGTGAGACGGGTGAACAAGAGACCCAGTACTTC
CDR3aa: CAISETGEQETQYF

abundance: once
v_gene: TRBV7-9
j_gene: TRBJ2-2
d_gene: TRBD1
CDR3nt: TGTGCCAGCAGTCCCAGGACAGGCTTGGGCACCGGGGAGCTGTTTTTT
CDR3aa: CASSPRTGLGTGELFF

abundance: NA
v_gene: TRBV2
j_gene: TRBJ2-5
d_gene: NA
CDR3nt: TGTGCCAGCAGTGATCAGCTACATCAAGAGACCCAGTACTTC
CDR3aa: CASSDQLHQETQYF

abundance: few
v_gene: TRBV7-3
j_gene: TRBJ1-6
d_gene: NA
CDR3nt: TGTGCCAGCAGCTTAGGAGGGACTAATTCACCCCTCCACTTT
CDR3aa: CASSLGGTNSPLHF

abundance: NA
v_gene: TRBV6-5
j_gene: TRBJ2-5
d_gene: TRBD2
CDR3nt: TGTGCCAGCAGTTACTCATATGCGGGAGGGAGGGAGACCCAGTACTTC
CDR3aa: CASSYSYAGGRETQYF

abundance: few
v_gene: TRBV27
j_gene: TRBJ2-2
d_gene: NA
CDR3nt: TGTGCCAGCAGTTTTCTAGGGGGGAGAGATACCGGGGAGCTGTTTTTT
CDR3aa: CASSFLGGRDTGELFF

abundance: NA
v_gene: TRBV4-1
j_gene: TRBJ1-5
d_gene: NA
CDR3nt: TGCGCCAGCAGCCAAGATTATCCCGGTTATCAGCCCCAGCATTTT
CDR3aa: CASSQDYPGYQPQHF

abundance: few
v_gene: TRBV20-1
j_gene: TRBJ2-5
d_gene: NA
CDR3nt: TGCAGTGCTACCCTTATAGAGACCCAGTACTTC
CDR3aa: CSATLIETQYF

abundance: NA
v_gene: TRBV6-1
j_gene: TRBJ2-7
d_gene: NA
CDR3nt: TGTGCCAGCAGTGAAGAAGGCACTTACGAGCAGTACTTC
CDR3aa: CASSEEGTYEQYF

abundance: NA
v_gene: TRBV27
j_gene: TRBJ1-2
d_gene: NA
CDR3nt: TGTGCCAGTAGTCCGAGGAGGAATTGGTATGGCTACACCTTC
CDR3aa: CASSPRRNWYGYTF

abundance: NA
v_gene: TRBV16
j_gene: TRBJ2-7
d_gene: NA
CDR3nt: TGCGCCAGCAGCCATGGTGTCGGTTTCTCCTACGAGCAGTACTTC
CDR3aa: CASSHGVGFSYEQYF

abundance: few
v_gene: TRBV6-5
j_gene: TRBJ2-2
d_gene: NA
CDR3nt: TGTGCCAGCAGTAGATCGAGCACCGGGGAGCTGTTTTTT
CDR3aa: CASSRSSTGELFF

abundance: NA
v_gene: TRBV7-9
j_gene: TRBJ1-1
d_gene: NA
CDR3nt: TGTGCCAGCAGCATAGAGCTGGGCTCAGTCACTGAAGCTTTCTTT
CDR3aa: CASSIELGSVTEAFF

abundance: NA
v_gene: TRBV4-2
j_gene: TRBJ2-3
d_gene: TRBD2
CDR3nt: TGTGCCAGCAGCCAAGATCAAGCGGGGGGCACAGATACGCAGTATTTT
CDR3aa: CASSQDQAGGTDTQYF

abundance: NA
v_gene: TRBV20-1
j_gene: TRBJ2-5
d_gene: TRBD2
CDR3nt: TGCAGTGCTGAACTAGCGGGAGGGACCCAGTACTTC
CDR3aa: CSAELAGGTQYF

abundance: NA
v_gene: TRBV2
j_gene: TRBJ2-3
d_gene: NA
CDR3nt: TGTGCCAGCAGTAGGACAGCCGGCACAGATACGCAGTATTTT
CDR3aa: CASSRTAGTDTQYF

abundance: NA
v_gene: TRBV29-1
j_gene: TRBJ2-1
d_gene: NA
CDR3nt: TGTAGCGTTAAATATGGAAGCTCCTACAATGAGCAGTTCTTC
CDR3aa: CSVKYGSSYNEQFF

abundance: few
v_gene: TRBV7-2
j_gene: TRBJ2-3
d_gene: NA
CDR3nt: TGTGCCAGCAGCTTAAACGTTGGGGACCCAGATACGCAGTATTTT
CDR3aa: CASSLNVGDPDTQYF

abundance: NA
v_gene: TRBV6-2/TRBV6-3
j_gene: TRBJ1-5
d_gene: NA
CDR3nt: TGTGCCAGCAGTTGGGGGTCAGCCTTCAGCAATCAGCCCCAGCATTTT
CDR3aa: CASSWGSAFSNQPQHF

abundance: few
v_gene: TRBV20-1
j_gene: TRBJ1-6
d_gene: NA
CDR3nt: TGCAGTGCTAGACAGTTTAATTCACCCCTCCACTTT
CDR3aa: CSARQFNSPLHF

abundance: NA
v_gene: TRBV7-6
j_gene: TRBJ2-5
d_gene: TRBD1
CDR3nt: TGTGCCAGCAGCTTAGCAGAGACAGGGGGGGGGACCCAGTACTTC
CDR3aa: CASSLAETGGGTQYF

abundance: NA
v_gene: TRBV11-2
j_gene: TRBJ2-1
d_gene: TRBD2
CDR3nt: TGTGCCAGCAAACTAGCGGGGCTTTACAATGAGCAGTTCTTC
CDR3aa: CASKLAGLYNEQFF